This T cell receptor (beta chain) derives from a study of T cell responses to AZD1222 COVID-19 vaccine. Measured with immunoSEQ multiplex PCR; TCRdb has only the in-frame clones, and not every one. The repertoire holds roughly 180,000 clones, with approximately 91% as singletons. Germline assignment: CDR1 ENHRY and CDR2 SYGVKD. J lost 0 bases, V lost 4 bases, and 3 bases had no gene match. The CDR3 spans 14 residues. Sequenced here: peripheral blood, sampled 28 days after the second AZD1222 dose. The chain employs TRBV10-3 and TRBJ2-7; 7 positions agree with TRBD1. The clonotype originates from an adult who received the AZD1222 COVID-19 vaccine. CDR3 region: CAISGTGTSYEQYF. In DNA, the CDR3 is TGTGCCATCAGTGGGACAGGCACCTCCTACGAGCAGTACTTC.